The entry that follows covers one T cell receptor (beta chain) sequence. This sample is part of a study of TIL therapy for anti-PD-1-resistant metastatic lung cancer. Study as a whole: Tumors carried a median about 1.5 non-synonymous mutations per megabase.

V was pared by 4 bases and J by 6 bases, with 10 bases of the junction left unmatched. Germline CDR1 MDHEN, CDR2 SYDVKM. This CDR3 is 15 amino acids long. The time point is: pre-treatment sample, taken before nivolumab and TIL therapy. Sequencing used immunoSEQ v3. Measured with immunoSEQ multiplex PCR; TCRdb has only the in-frame clones, and not every one. The sample includes approximately 45,000 clones, roughly 85% of them seen just once. The input for sequencing was blood, taken at baseline. The receptor was isolated from a man in his 70s with non-small cell lung cancer. The V and J genes are TRBV28 and TRBJ2-7; 9 nucleotides line up with TRBD1. The CDR3 DNA follows: TGTGCCAGCAGTTCTCCTCCCGGGACAGGGTTCGAGCAGTACTTC. Its translation is CASSSPPGTGFEQYF.